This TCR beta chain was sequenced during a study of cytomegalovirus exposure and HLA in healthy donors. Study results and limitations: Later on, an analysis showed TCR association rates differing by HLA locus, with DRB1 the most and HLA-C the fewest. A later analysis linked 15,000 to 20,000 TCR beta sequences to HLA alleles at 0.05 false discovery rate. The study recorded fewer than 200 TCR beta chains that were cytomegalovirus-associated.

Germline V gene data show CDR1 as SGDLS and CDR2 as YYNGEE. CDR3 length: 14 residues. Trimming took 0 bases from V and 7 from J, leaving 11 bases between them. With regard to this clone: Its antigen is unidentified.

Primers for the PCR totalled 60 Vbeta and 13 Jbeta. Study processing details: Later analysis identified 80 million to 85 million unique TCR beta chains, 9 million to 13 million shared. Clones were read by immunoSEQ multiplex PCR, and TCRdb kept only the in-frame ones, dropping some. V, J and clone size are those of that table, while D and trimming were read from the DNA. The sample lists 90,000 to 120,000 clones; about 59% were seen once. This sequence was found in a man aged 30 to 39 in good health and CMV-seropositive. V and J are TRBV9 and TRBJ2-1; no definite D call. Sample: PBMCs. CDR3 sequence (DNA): TGTGCCAGCAGCGTAGTAGCCACGGCGAATGAGCAGTTCTTC. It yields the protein CASSVVATANEQFF.